The 25 T cell receptor beta chains reported below all come from one sample, sequenced in a study of cytomegalovirus exposure and HLA in healthy donors. This table comes from immunoSEQ multiplex PCR, and its TCRdb copy is limited to in-frame clones, with some not included. Found here are approximately 190,000 clones, approximately 80% of them singletons; the top ten hold under 15%. Sequencing was carried out using PBMCs. The origin of the receptors is a woman aged 25 to 39 in good health and CMV-seropositive.

The chain uses TRBV28 and TRBJ2-7; the D gene is possibly TRBD2 (6 bases). V gave up 6 bases and J gave up 0 bases, with 15 bases separating them. This CDR3 contains 15 residues. Looked up from germline, CDR1 is MDHEN and CDR2 is SYDVKM. CDR3 protein: CASSPRSGYSYEQYF. The CDR3 region has the DNA TGTGCCAGCAGCCCTAGAAGCGGGTACTCCTACGAGCAGTACTTC.

The V gene is TRBV9, the J gene TRBJ2-5; D is ambiguous. Germline loops: CDR1 SGDLS, CDR2 YYNGEE. The CDR3 totals 12 residues. V was clipped by 2 bases and J by 4 bases, with 6 bases between them. CDR3 in amino acids: CASSVNRETQYF. CDR3 DNA: TGTGCCAGCAGCGTGAACAGAGAGACCCAGTACTTC.

V gene TRBV5-1 combines with J gene TRBJ2-1; no clear D gene. Germline CDR1 and CDR2: SGHRS and YFSETQ. CDR3 length: 14 amino acids. Trimming took off 0 bases at V and 6 bases at J, with 10 bases between the two ends. The CDR3 DNA is TGCGCCAGCAGCTTGGGATTGCGAGCCAATGAGCAGTTCTTC. Translation: CASSLGLRANEQFF.

The rearrangement links TRBV5-6 to TRBJ2-1; 8 nucleotides match TRBD2. Unmatched junction bases numbered 5, after V lost 2 bases and J lost 7 bases. CDR1 is SGHDT and CDR2 is YYEEEE in the germline V gene. This CDR3 spans 14 amino acids. The CDR3 DNA reads as TGTGCCAGCAGCTTTTCGAGCGGGAGAAATGAGCAGTTCTTC. It encodes CASSFSSGRNEQFF. The full variable domain, with the rest looked up from reference TRBV5-6 and TRBJ2-1, is DAGVTQSPTHLIKTRGQQVTLRCSPKSGHDTVSWYQQALGQGPQFIFQYYEEEERQRGNFPDRFSGHQFPNYSSELNVNALLLGDSALYLCASSFSSGRNEQFFGPGTRLTVL.

The V gene is TRBV2, the J gene TRBJ2-1; 10 bases align to TRBD2. The CDR3 has 16 residues. CDR1 SNHLY and CDR2 FYNNEI come from the germline V gene. With V trimmed by 5 bases and J by 8 bases, 12 bases remained unmatched. CDR3 sequence (DNA): TGTGCCAGCAGTCAATCTAGCGGGAGCGGCTTTCATGAGCAGTTCTTC. This encodes CASSQSSGSGFHEQFF.

The CDR3 here is CASSIATSGSGYEQYF. In DNA form, the CDR3 reads TGCGCCAGCAGCATTGCCACTAGCGGGAGCGGCTACGAGCAGTACTTC. V and J are TRBV5-1 and TRBJ2-7, with TRBD2 identical over 11 bases. The CDR3 totals 16 residues. Germline CDR1 SGHRS, CDR2 YFSETQ. J gave up 3 bases and V 4 bases, and 9 bases lay outside the gene matches. Full variable domain (rest looked up from reference TRBV5-1 and TRBJ2-7): KAGVTQTPRYLIKTRGQQVTLSCSPISGHRSVSWYQQTPGQGLQFLFEYFSETQRNKGNFPGRFSGRQFSNSRSEMNVSTLELGDSALYLCASSIATSGSGYEQYFGPGTRLTVT.

The CDR3 sequence is CATSRDLGATEAFF. The CDR3 nucleotides read TGTGCCACCAGCAGAGATCTGGGGGCTACTGAAGCTTTCTTT. J is TRBJ1-1 and V is TRBV15; TRBD1 is a possible D gene (6 bases). CDR1 and CDR2 from the germline V gene are LNHNV and YYDKDF (reference sequence). V dropped 0 bases and J dropped 5 bases, with 10 bases sitting between them. The CDR3 consists of 14 residues. The variable domain in full, with the rest retrieved from reference TRBV15 and TRBJ1-1, is DAMVIQNPRYQVTQFGKPVTLSCSQTLNHNVMYWYQQKSSQAPKLLFHYYDKDFNNEADTPDNFQSRRPNTSFCFLDIRSPGLGDTAMYLCATSRDLGATEAFFGQGTRLTVV.

The chain combines TRBV6-6 with TRBJ2-1, with 8 nucleotides matching TRBD2. Germline assignment: CDR1 MNHNY and CDR2 SVGAGI (reference sequence). The ends lost 6 bases at V and 6 bases at J; junction bases unmatched: 4. The CDR3 is made up of 13 amino acids. CDR3: CASREREINEQFF. Written as DNA, the CDR3 is TGTGCCAGCAGGGAGCGGGAGATCAATGAGCAGTTCTTC.

The rearrangement joins TRBV7-6 to TRBJ2-3; TRBD2 might be the D (6 bases). From germline, CDR1 is SGHVS and CDR2 FNYEAQ. Trimming left V 3 bases short and J 2 bases short, with 15 bases between. The CDR3 has 16 amino acids. The CDR3 sequence: CASSLGPGGTTDTQYF. The CDR3 DNA sequence: TGTGCCAGCAGCTTGGGGCCCGGGGGAACCACAGATACGCAGTATTTT.

This chain links TRBV6-5 with TRBJ2-2, with 10 bases identical to TRBD2. With 0 bases clipped from V and 12 bases from J, the junction kept 7 bases outside the gene matches. Germline V gene data show CDR1 as MNHEY and CDR2 as SVGAGI. The length of the CDR3 is 15 residues. The chain's CDR3 is CASSYSRTSGAQLFF. DNA of the CDR3: TGTGCCAGCAGTTACTCGAGGACTAGCGGCGCGCAGCTGTTTTTT.

The sample holds one count of this clone. The chain joins TRBV28 to TRBJ1-2; D unresolved. The ends were cut back, 8 bases at V and 6 bases at J, with 13 bases in the middle. The V gene's germline CDR1 is MDHEN and CDR2 SYDVKM. This CDR3 comprises 12 residues. In DNA, the CDR3 is TGTGCCAGCTCGAGGGCGCCCCATGGCTACACCTTC. It specifies CASSRAPHGYTF.

The gene calls are TRBV28 and TRBJ2-7; 9 positions agree with TRBD1. Germline V gene data show CDR1 as MDHEN and CDR2 as SYDVKM. The junction had 13 bases not matched to a gene; V was cut back by 4 bases and J by 9 bases. This CDR3 is 15 amino acids long. DNA of the CDR3: TGTGCCAGCAGTTCGGGGGACAGGGCCCCACCGTGGCAGTACTTC. Translation gives CASSSGDRAPPWQYF.

This sequence joins TRBV11-3 and TRBJ2-1, with unresolved D. Germline CDR1 reads SGHNT; CDR2 reads YENEEA. CDR3 length: 15 residues. V lost 1 base and J 7 bases, leaving 14 bases between the germline ends. As DNA, the CDR3 is TGTGCCAGCAGCTTAGGTGGATCATTCGGGAATGAGCAGTTCTTC. Its translation: CASSLGGSFGNEQFF.

CDR3 sequence reads: CASSLLGLDYNEQFF. The CDR3 DNA reads as TGTGCCAGCAGTTTACTGGGACTAGATTACAATGAGCAGTTCTTC. The chain recombines TRBV27 with TRBJ2-1; 8 bases line up with TRBD2. V lost 2 bases to trimming and J lost 4 bases; unmatched junction nucleotides: 4. CDR1 is MNHEY and CDR2 is SMNVEV in the germline V gene (reference sequence). The CDR3 extends over 15 amino acids.

V usage is TRBV6-1 and J usage is TRBJ1-1; 8 bases agree with TRBD1. This CDR3 spans 13 amino acids. V gave up 7 bases and J gave up 5 bases; unmatched junction bases: 6. Germline CDR1 is MNHNS and CDR2 is SASEGT. CDR3 sequence: CASNDRGTTEAFF. The DNA of the CDR3 is TGTGCCAGCAATGACAGGGGAACGACTGAAGCTTTCTTT.

This chain joins TRBV18 and TRBJ2-7; TRBD2 matches 8 bases. CDR3 length: 16 residues. Germline CDR1 and CDR2: KGHSH and LQKENI. The junction had 7 bases not matched to a gene; V was cut back by 3 bases and J by 0 bases. The CDR3 bases are TGTGCCAGCTCACCTGGACTAGCTCTGGCCTCCTACGAGCAGTACTTC. Protein product: CASSPGLALASYEQYF. Together with reference TRBV18 and TRBJ2-7, the CDR3 gives the full variable domain: NAGVMQNPRHLVRRRGQEARLRCSPMKGHSHVYWYRQLPEEGLKFMVYLQKENIIDESGMPKERFSAEFPKEGPSILRIQQVVRGDSAAYFCASSPGLALASYEQYFGPGTRLTVT.

The V gene is TRBV9, the J gene TRBJ2-1; 9 bases map to TRBD2. Germline V gene sequence: CDR1 SGDLS, CDR2 YYNGEE. The V segment lost 3 bases and the J segment 8 bases; nucleotides outside the gene matches: 21. This CDR3 contains 19 residues. This CDR3 is CASSEGQLRAGSGSYEQFF. In DNA form, the CDR3 reads TGTGCCAGCAGCGAGGGACAGCTTCGAGCGGGTAGCGGGAGTTATGAGCAGTTCTTC.

The V and J genes are TRBV27 and TRBJ1-1, with D unresolved. Germline CDR1 reads MNHEY; CDR2 reads SMNVEV (reference sequence). The CDR3 contains 14 residues. Trimming left V 3 bases short and J 3 bases short, with 11 bases between. The CDR3 region is CASSFSGGYTEAFF. The CDR3 coding sequence is TGTGCCAGCAGTTTCAGCGGTGGCTACACTGAAGCTTTCTTT.

The genes are TRBV11-2 and TRBJ2-7, with 7 positions matching TRBD1. Germline-derived CDR1 and CDR2 are SGHAT and FQNNGV. With V trimmed by 1 base and J by 1 base, 10 bases remained unmatched. The CDR3 spans 17 residues. CDR3 sequence (DNA): TGTGCCAGCAGCTTAGGGACAGGCCAAGACTTATCCTACGAGCAGTACTTC. This translates into CASSLGTGQDLSYEQYF.

The rearrangement joins TRBV4-1 to TRBJ1-1; no firm D call. The CDR3 length is 12 residues. The germline gives CDR1 MGHRA, CDR2 YSYEKL. V was cut by 1 base and J by 7 bases, with 7 bases left in between. For the CDR3, the DNA is TGCGCCAGCAGCCAAGGTAGAGTTGAAGCTTTCTTT. It translates to CASSQGRVEAFF.

V and J are TRBV18 and TRBJ2-1; 9 bases fit TRBD2. Germline CDR1 reads KGHSH; CDR2 reads LQKENI. CDR3 length equals 16 residues. V was clipped by 5 bases and J by 3 bases; unmatched bases: 8. The CDR3 DNA is TGTGCCAGCTCAACTCGACTAGCGGCATTCTACAATGAGCAGTTCTTC. Translated: CASSTRLAAFYNEQFF.

The chain is built from TRBV6-5 and TRBJ2-2, with 7 bases matching TRBD2. CDR3 size: 14 residues. Germline V lookup: CDR1 MNHEY, CDR2 SVGAGI. V lost 7 bases and J lost 7; bases outside the gene matches: 9. The CDR3 is CASTVRRENGELFF. The CDR3 nucleotides read TGTGCCAGCACCGTCCGGCGGGAGAACGGGGAGCTGTTTTTT.

V is TRBV29-1 and J is TRBJ2-5; D possibly corresponds to TRBD1 (6 bases). Germline V gene sequence: CDR1 SQVTM, CDR2 ANQGSEA. Trimming pared 5 bases from V and 5 bases from J, leaving 24 bases between. CDR3 length equals 16 residues. CDR3 sequence (DNA): TGCAGCGTTATCCTCCGGCGGAACAGGGCTGGTGAGACCCAGTACTTC. Translation gives CSVILRRNRAGETQYF. The whole variable domain, filled in from reference TRBV29-1 and TRBJ2-5, reads SAVISQKPSRDICQRGTSLTIQCQVDSQVTMMFWYRQQPGQSLTLIATANQGSEATYESGFVIDKFPISRPNLTFSTLTVSNMSPEDSSIYLCSVILRRNRAGETQYFGPGTRLLVL.

The chain employs TRBV19 and TRBJ2-5, with 7 bases identical to TRBD1. J gave up 2 bases and V 5 bases, and 5 bases lay outside the gene matches. Per the germline V gene, CDR1 is LNHDA and CDR2 is SQIVND (reference sequence). CDR3 length: 14 residues. The CDR3, as DNA: TGTGCCAGTAGTCCCCAGGGGGTGCAAGAGACCCAGTACTTC. Encoded protein: CASSPQGVQETQYF.

The J gene is TRBJ2-1, the V gene TRBV4-2; 11 bases are a match to TRBD2. Germline loops: CDR1 LGHNA, CDR2 YNFKEQ. V lost 0 bases, J lost 10 bases, and 8 bases stayed unmatched. CDR3 length equals 16 residues. Here the CDR3 DNA reads TGTGCCAGCAGCCAAGAAAGACTAGCGGGAACGGGGGAGCAGTTCTTC. This codes for CASSQERLAGTGEQFF.